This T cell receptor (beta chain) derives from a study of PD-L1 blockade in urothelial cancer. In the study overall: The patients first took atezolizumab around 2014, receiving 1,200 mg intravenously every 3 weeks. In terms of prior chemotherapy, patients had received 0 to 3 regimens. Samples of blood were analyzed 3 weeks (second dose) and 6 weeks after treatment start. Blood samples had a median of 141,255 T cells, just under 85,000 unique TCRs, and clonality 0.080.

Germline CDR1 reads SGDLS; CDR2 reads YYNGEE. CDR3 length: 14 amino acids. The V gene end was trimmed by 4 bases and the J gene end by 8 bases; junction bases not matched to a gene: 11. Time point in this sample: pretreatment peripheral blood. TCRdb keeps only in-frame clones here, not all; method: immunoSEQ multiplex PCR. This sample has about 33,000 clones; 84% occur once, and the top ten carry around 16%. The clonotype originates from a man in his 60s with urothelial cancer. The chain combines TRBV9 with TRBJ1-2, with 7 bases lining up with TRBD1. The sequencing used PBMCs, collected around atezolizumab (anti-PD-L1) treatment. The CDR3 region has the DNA TGTGCCAGCAGCACCCGTGGACAGGCGGGAGGCTACACCTTC. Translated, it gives CASSTRGQAGGYTF.